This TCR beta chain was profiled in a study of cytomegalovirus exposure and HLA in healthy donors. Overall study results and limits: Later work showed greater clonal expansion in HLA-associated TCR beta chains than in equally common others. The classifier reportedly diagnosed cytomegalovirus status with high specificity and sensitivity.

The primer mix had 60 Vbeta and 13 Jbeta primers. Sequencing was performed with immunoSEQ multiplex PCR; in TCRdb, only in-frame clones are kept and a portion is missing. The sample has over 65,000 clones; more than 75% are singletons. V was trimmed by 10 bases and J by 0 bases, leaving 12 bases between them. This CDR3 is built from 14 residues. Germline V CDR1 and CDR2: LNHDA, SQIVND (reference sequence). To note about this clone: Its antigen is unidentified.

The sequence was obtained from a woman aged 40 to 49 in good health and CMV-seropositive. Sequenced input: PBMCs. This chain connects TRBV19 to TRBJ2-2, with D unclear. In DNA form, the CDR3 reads TGTGCCACCCATGACTCGACGAACACCGGGGAGCTGTTTTTT. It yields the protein CATHDSTNTGELFF.